Sequencing of this T cell receptor (beta chain) was carried out in a study of T cell repertoires in cytomegalovirus infection. In the study overall: CMV epitopes used comprised recently identified HLA-C-restricted ones and well-studied HLA-B-restricted ones. Study observations and caveats: Cumulative public TCR beta family frequency identified carriers of CMV plus the relevant HLA.

This clonotype was counted at least ten times. Its antigen remains unknown. Via MiXCR, TCRdb re-called the reads, giving one row per CDR3 protein. Of about a million distinct CDR3 sequences in the sample, 30% to 40% were seen once. The V gene lost 4 bases and the J gene lost 8 bases, with 9 bases spanning the gap. Germline V gene sequence: CDR1 MDHEN, CDR2 SYDVKM. This CDR3 region has 12 residues. This rearrangement joins TRBV28 to TRBJ2-1, with unresolved D. The sequence was collected from a human donor in good health (CMV status not recorded). Some clones in this sample may be carry-over from other donors' samples. The sample here was cultured CD8+ T cells from PBMCs, taken from culture after CMV antigen stimulation. CDR3 nucleotides: TGTGCCAGCAGTTCGGTCTTGGATGAGCAGTTCTTC. Translated, it gives CASSSVLDEQFF.